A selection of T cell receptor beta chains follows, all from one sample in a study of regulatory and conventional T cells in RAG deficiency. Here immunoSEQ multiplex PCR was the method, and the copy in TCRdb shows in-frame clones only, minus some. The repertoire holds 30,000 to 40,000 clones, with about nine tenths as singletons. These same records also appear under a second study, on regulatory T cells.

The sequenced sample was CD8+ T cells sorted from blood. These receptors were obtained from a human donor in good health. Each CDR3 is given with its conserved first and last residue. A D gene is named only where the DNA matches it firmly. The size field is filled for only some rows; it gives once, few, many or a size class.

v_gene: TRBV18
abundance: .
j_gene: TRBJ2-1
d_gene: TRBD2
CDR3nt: TGTGCCAGCTCACAACTAGCGACCGAGCAGTTCTTC
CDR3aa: CASSQLATEQFF

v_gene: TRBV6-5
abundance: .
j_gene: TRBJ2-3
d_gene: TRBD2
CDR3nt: TGTGCCAGCAGACGGACTAGGGGAGGCACAGATACGCAGTATTTT
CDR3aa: CASRRTRGGTDTQYF

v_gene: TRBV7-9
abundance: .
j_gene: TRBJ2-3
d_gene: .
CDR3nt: TGTGCCAGCAGGCGACTGTTACCCACAGATACGCAGTATTTT
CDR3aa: CASRRLLPTDTQYF

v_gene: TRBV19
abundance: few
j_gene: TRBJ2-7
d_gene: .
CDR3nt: TGTGCCAGTAGTATGGTCAGGGACTACGAGCAGTACTTC
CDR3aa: CASSMVRDYEQYF

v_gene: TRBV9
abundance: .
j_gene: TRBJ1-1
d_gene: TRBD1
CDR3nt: TGTGCCAGCAGTCGACAGGGGAACACTGAAGCTTTCTTT
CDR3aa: CASSRQGNTEAFF

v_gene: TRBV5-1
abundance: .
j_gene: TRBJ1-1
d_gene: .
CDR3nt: TGCGCCAGCAGCCCAACTGCCACCTCCATTGGCACTGAAGCTTTCTTT
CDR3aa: CASSPTATSIGTEAFF

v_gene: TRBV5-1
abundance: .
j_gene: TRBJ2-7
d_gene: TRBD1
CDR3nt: TGCGCCAGCAGCCCGGGACAGGGTCCCTACGAGCAGTACTTC
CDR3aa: CASSPGQGPYEQYF

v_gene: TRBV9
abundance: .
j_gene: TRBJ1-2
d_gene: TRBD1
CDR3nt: TGTGCCAGCAGCCCACGACATCCGGGACAGGGAAATTCCGCGGGCTACACCTTC
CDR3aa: CASSPRHPGQGNSAGYTF

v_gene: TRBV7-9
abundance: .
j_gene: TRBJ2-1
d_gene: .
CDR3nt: TGTGCCAGCAGCTTTCACAGGGATGGCTACAATGAGCAGTTCTTC
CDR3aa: CASSFHRDGYNEQFF

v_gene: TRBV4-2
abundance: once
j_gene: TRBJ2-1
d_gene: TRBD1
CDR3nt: TGTGCCAGCAGCCAACTGGGACAGCTCTACAATGAGCAGTTCTTC
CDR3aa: CASSQLGQLYNEQFF

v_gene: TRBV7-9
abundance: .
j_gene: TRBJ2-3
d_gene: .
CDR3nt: TGTGCCAGCAGCGGGGACCCCGGACCAGATACGCAGTATTTT
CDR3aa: CASSGDPGPDTQYF

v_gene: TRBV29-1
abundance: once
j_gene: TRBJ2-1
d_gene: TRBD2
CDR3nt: TGCAGCGTTGAAGATCGCCTAGCGGGGAGGTATGAGCAGTTCTTC
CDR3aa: CSVEDRLAGRYEQFF

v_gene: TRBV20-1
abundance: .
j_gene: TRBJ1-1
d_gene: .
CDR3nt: TGTTTGGCACCTTCGAACACTGAAGCTTTCTTT
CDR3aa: CLAPSNTEAFF

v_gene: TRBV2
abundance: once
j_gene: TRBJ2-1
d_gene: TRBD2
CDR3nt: TGTGCCAGCAGTCCTAGCGGGAGCGTCTACAATGAGCAGTTCTTC
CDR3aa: CASSPSGSVYNEQFF

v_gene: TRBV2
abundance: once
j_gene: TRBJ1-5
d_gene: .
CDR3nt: TGTGCCAGCACTCCCTTTAAGAGGAGGCAGGGTGCCGATCAGCCCCAGCATTTT
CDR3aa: CASTPFKRRQGADQPQHF

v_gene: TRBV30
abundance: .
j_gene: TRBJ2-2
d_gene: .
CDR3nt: TGTGCCTGGACACAGGGTCTAGGCGGGGAGCTGTTTTTT
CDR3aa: CAWTQGLGGELFF

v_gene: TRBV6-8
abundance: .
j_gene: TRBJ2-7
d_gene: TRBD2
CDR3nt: TGTGCCAGCAGTCAGCTAGCGGGAGGGGCCTACGAGCAGTACTTC
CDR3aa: CASSQLAGGAYEQYF

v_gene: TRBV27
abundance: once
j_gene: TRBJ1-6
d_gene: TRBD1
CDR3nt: TGTGCCAGCAGTGGGACAGGGCGGGGGGATTCACCCCTCCACTTT
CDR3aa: CASSGTGRGDSPLHF

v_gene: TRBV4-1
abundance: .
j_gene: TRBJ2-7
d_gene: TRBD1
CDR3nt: TGCGCCAGCAGCTACTTACCGGGACAGGGTTACGAGCAGTACTTC
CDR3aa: CASSYLPGQGYEQYF

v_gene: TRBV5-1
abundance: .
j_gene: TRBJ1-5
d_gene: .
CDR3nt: TGCGCCAGCAGCTTGGAGGGGGGGTTTCAACCCCAGCATTTT
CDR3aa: CASSLEGGFQPQHF

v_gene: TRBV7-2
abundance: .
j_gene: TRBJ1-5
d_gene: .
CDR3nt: TGTGCCAGCAGCTTAGAGGGGCCAGGGAGGGGTCAGCCCCAGCATTTT
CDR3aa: CASSLEGPGRGQPQHF

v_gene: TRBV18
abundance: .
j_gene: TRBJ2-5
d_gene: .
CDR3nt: TGTGCCAGCTCACCGCGTACGGGACTCCCCCCGGGGACCCAGTACTTC
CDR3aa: CASSPRTGLPPGTQYF

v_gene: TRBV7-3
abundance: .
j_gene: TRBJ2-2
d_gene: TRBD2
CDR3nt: TGCGCCAGCAGCCACCACCCTAGCGGGGGCCGGAACACCGGGGAGCTGTTTTTT
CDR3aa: CASSHHPSGGRNTGELFF

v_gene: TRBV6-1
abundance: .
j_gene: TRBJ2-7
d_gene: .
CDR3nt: TGTGCCAGCATGTTCCAGGGGTCCTACGAGCAGTACTTC
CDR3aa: CASMFQGSYEQYF

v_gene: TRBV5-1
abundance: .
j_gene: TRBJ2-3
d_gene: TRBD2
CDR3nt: TGCGCCAGCAGCTCGATAGCGGGACCCCCGGGGACAGATACGCAGTATTTT
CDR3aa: CASSSIAGPPGTDTQYF

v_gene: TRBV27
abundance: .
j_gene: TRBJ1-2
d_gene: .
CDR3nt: TGTGCCAGCAGTTTAATGGGACCGGCGGGGGATGGCTACACCTTC
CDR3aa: CASSLMGPAGDGYTF

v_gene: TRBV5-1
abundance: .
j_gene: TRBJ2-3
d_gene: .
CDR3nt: TGCGCCAGCTCCAAAGGGGATAACACAGATACGCAGTATTTT
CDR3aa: CASSKGDNTDTQYF

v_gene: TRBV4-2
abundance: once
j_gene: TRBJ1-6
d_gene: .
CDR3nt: TGTGCCAGCAGCGATCAGGGTGATAATTCACCCCTCCACTTT
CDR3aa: CASSDQGDNSPLHF

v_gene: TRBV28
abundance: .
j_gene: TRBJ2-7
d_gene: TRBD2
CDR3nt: TGTGCCAGCGTCGCGGCGGGGGCCTACGAGCAGTACTTC
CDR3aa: CASVAAGAYEQYF

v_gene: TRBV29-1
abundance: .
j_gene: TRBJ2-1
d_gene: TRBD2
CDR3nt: TGCAGCGTTGTCGGACTAGCGGGGTACAATGAGCAGTTCTTC
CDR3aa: CSVVGLAGYNEQFF

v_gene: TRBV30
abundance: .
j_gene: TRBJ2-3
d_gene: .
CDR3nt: TGTGCCTGGAGTGGGGCAGGGGGGCGCACAGATACGCAGTATTTT
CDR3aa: CAWSGAGGRTDTQYF

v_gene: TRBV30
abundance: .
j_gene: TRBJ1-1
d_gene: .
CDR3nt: TGTGCCTGGAGGTCCCGACAGAGGACTGAAGCTTTCTTT
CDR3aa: CAWRSRQRTEAFF

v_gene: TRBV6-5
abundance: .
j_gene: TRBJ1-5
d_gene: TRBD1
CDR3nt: TGTGCCAGCGGGATGACAGGGCTAAATCAGCCCCAGCATTTT
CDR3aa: CASGMTGLNQPQHF

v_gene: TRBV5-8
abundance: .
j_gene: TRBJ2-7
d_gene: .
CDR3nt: TGTGCCAGCAGCTTGCAACCAGGGCTCTACGAGCAGTACTTC
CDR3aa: CASSLQPGLYEQYF

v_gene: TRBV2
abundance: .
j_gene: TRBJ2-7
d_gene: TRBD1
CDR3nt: TGTGCCAGCAGTCCACCGCAGGGGGTCAGCTCCTACGAGCAGTACTTC
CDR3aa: CASSPPQGVSSYEQYF

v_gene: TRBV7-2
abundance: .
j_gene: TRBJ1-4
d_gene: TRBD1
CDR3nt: TGTGCCAGCAGCCCCAGGGGGCAGGGGGTACATGAAAAACTGTTTTTT
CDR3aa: CASSPRGQGVHEKLFF

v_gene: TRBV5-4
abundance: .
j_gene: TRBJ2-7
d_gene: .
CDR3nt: TGTGCCAGCAGCCCGGTTCGGACTTCGACCGAGCAGTACTTC
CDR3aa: CASSPVRTSTEQYF